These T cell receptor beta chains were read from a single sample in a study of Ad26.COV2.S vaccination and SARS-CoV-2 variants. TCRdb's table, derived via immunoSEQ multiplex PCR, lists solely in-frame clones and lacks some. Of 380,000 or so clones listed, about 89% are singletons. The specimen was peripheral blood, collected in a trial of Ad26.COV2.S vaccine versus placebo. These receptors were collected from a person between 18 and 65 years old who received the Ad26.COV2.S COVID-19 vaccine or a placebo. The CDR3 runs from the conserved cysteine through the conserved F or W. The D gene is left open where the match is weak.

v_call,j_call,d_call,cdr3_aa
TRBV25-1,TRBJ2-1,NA,CASSRYNEQFF
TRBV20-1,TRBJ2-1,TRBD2,CSASRLAGGYEQFF
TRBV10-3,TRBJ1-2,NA,CAISERGGLGGYTF
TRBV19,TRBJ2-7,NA,CASSPAGQEPYEQYF
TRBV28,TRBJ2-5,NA,CASSFTYQDLQETQYF
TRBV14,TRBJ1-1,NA,CASSSLARGRNTEAFF
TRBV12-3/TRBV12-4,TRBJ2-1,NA,CASSFYNEQFF
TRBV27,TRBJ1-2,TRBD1,CASSPLGQGEGSTF
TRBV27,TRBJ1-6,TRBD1,CASSLWTGGSPLHF
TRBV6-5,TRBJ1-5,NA,CASNLDGQGISTQHF
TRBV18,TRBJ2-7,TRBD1,CASSPPPGQKRGEQYF
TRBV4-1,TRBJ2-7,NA,CASSQGPVSYEQYF
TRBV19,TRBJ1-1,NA,CASRETGNTEAFF
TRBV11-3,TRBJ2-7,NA,CASSLRSGYEQYF
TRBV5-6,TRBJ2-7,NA,CASRLGSGEQYF
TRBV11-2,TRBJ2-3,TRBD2,CASSLRRGYTDTQYF
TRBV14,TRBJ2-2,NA,CASSTLGLVGELFF
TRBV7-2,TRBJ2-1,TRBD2,CASSSPTSVEQFF
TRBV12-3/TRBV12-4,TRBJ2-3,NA,CASSPTTDTQYF
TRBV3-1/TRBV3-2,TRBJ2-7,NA,CASSWGQGYEQYF
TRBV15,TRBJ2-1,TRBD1,CATSREQGAVYNEQFF
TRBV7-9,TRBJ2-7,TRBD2,CASSFDRGGAVFDEQYF
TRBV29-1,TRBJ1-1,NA,CSAARDTPNTEAFF
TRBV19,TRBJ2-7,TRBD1,CASSIRGRYEQYF
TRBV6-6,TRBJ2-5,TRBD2,CASSYSTSGYQETQYF
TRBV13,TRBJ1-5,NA,CASSLLGQPQHF
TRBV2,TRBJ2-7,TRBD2,CASSGLGGRSTYEQYF
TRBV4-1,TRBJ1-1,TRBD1,CASSFTPRTGTNTEAFF
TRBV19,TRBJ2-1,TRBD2,CASSTLGLAAYLDPYNEQFF
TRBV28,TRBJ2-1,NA,CASREGNEPYNEQFF
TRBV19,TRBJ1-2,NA,CASRRGGKANYGYTF
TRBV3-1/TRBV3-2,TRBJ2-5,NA,CASSQDHGTAWETQYF
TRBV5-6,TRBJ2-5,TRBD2,CASSSGPGGPETQYF
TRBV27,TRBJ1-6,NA,CASRRPVVYNSPLHF
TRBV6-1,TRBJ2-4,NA,CASSEGLAKNIQYF
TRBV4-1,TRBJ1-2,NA,CASSQTPQGTDGYTF
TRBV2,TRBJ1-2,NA,CASREGGEGLANYGYTF
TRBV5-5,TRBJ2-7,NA,CASSLRPGTYEQYF
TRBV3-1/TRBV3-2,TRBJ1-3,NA,CASSPTDRSGNTIYF
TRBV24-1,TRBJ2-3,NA,CATSDSGTTGDTQYF
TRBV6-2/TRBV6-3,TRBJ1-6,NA,CASSYPDRNSPLHF
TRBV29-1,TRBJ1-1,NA,CSVEGGLNTEAFF
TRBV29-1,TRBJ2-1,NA,CSVEVRREIRSYNEQFF
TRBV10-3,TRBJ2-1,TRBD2,CAISESRGTSGFSYNEQFF
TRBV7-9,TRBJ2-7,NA,CASSTRQFEQYF
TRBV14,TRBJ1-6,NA,CASSQVSRGGSPLHF
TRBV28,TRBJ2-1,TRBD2,CASSGKTSGSVYNEQFF
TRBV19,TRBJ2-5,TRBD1,CASRMTGSRETQYF
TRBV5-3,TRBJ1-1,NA,CARSRSGGEAFF
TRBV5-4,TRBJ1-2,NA,CASSLQSGRTRGYGYTF
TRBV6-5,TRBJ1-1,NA,CASSSREPGSNTEAFF
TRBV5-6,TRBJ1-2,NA,CASSGGTNFYGYTF
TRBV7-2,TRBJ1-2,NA,CASSPQSPRGANYGYTF
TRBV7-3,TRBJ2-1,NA,CASSLSLGSYNEQFF
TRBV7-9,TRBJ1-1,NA,CASIPATGGTEAFF
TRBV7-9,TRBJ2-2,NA,CASSWPRTTGELFF
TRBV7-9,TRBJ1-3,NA,CASSLAVAIRRNTIYF
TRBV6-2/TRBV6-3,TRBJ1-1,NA,CASSYPGEKNTEAFF
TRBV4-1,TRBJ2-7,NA,CASSQAAGQAYEQYF